The clone carrying this T cell receptor (beta chain) was observed at least ten times. Its antigen is unknown. The trim removed 7 bases at V and 8 bases at J, leaving 6 bases unmatched. This CDR3 comprises 13 residues. Germline assignment: CDR1 SQVTM and CDR2 ANQGSEA. Preparation of the TCRbeta library involved a method that used unique molecular identifiers. MiXCR, run by TCRdb on the PCR reads, gives a single entry per CDR3 protein. The sample lists around 29,000 distinct CDR3 sequences; 5% to 7% were seen once. This specimen belongs to a study of T-cell reconstitution after alpha-beta-depleted transplantation in children. Study-wide points: Newly produced T cells mostly provided counts and TCRbeta diversity after one year, as hyperexpanded clones declined. In some patients, recipient T cells and intrathymic progenitors surviving conditioning explained high day-60 diversity. It was reported that alpha-beta T cells came from several hundred expanded graft clones (about two months after transplant).

The sequence was obtained from a male patient younger than 18 who had a stem cell transplant for acute myeloid leukemia, so the T cells may come from the graft donor. J is TRBJ1-6 and V is TRBV29-1, with TRBD1 matching over 9 bases. The sequencing used PBMCs, mostly from graft donor cells, collected 180 days after TCRalphabeta/CD19-depleted stem cell transplant. In nucleotides, the CDR3 is TGCAGCGCTCGGACAGGGGAACATTCACCCCTCCACTTT. Amino acid sequence: CSARTGEHSPLHF.